A single TCR beta chain is shown here with its context. Antigen unknown. This sample is part of a study of T-cell reconstitution after alpha-beta-depleted transplantation in children. Study results and caveats: Expanded graft clones, several hundred of them, were reportedly the source of alpha-beta T cells about two months after transplant. Several patients had high TCRbeta diversity at day 60; it came from surviving recipient T cells and thymic progenitors. The authors attributed T-cell counts and diversity one year after transplant mostly to newly produced T cells.

A TCRbeta library incorporating unique molecular identifiers was prepared. TCRdb re-called the PCR reads with MiXCR, one entry per CDR3 protein. The sample has approximately 1,000,000 distinct CDR3 sequences, about 30% seen once. The source is a boy under two years old who had a stem cell transplant for SCID, so the T cells may come from the graft donor. The sample here was PBMCs, mostly from graft donor cells, taken 360 days after TCRalphabeta/CD19-depleted stem cell transplant.

The chain's CDR3 is CASSRDPTGLGVDGYEQYF. The CDR3 region has the DNA TGCGCCAGCAGTCGGGACCCGACAGGGTTGGGAGTAGATGGCTACGAGCAGTACTTC. The chain uses TRBV5-1 and TRBJ2-7; 7 bases match TRBD1. This CDR3 is built from 19 residues. The germline gives CDR1 SGHRS, CDR2 YFSETQ. The junction had 23 bases not matched to a gene; V was cut back by 5 bases and J by 3 bases.